Below are 14 T cell receptor beta chains sequenced from a single sample in a study of blood T cells in healthy people across ages. Then a second PCR, running about 6 to 11 cycles, was carried out with a sample-barcoded 5' primer and a J-beta primer mix. Via MiXCR, TCRdb re-called the 5' RACE reads, giving one row per CDR3 protein. In the table there are some 640,000 distinct CDR3 sequences, 49% of which are singletons. The sequenced material came from blood. Receptors were obtained from a woman aged 60-70 years in good health.

This clonotype was counted a few times. This rearrangement joins TRBV4-3 to TRBJ2-7; 8 nucleotides line up with TRBD2. CDR1 LGHNA and CDR2 YSLEER come from the germline V gene. Trimming at V came to 0 bases and at J to 6 bases, leaving 10 bases not matched to a gene. This CDR3 comprises 16 residues. In DNA, the CDR3 is TGCGCCAGCAGCCAAGATTCCGGGACTAGAGGCGGCGAGCAGTACTTC. This encodes CASSQDSGTRGGEQYF.

This clonotype was seen more than once but under ten times. The rearrangement joins TRBV6-6 to TRBJ1-2, with D possibly TRBD1 on 5 matching bases. The CDR3 is made up of 12 amino acids. CDR1 MNHNY and CDR2 SVGAGI come from the germline V gene (reference sequence). The V end was cut by 6 bases, the J end by 10 bases, with 15 bases between. This chain's CDR3 is CASSQGVLLYTF. CDR3 in DNA: TGTGCCAGCAGCCAAGGGGTCCTACTCTACACCTTC.

The J gene is TRBJ2-7, the V gene TRBV20-1, with 7 positions matching TRBD2. Germline V gene sequence: CDR1 DFQATT, CDR2 SNEGSKA (reference sequence). V lost 5 bases and J lost 6; bases outside the gene matches: 13. CDR3 length: 14 residues. CDR3 protein: CSAPSGRAAGEQYF. CDR3 in DNA: TGCAGTGCTCCTAGTGGGAGGGCCGCGGGCGAGCAGTACTTC.

The chain recombines TRBV29-1 with TRBJ2-7; TRBD2 agrees at 9 bases. The CDR3 contains 14 residues. J gave up 3 bases and V 0 bases, and 3 bases lay outside the gene matches. CDR1 is SQVTM, CDR2 ANQGSEA, per germline. In DNA form, the CDR3 reads TGCAGCGTTGAAGATGCTAGCGGGATCTACGAGCAGTACTTC. Translated, it gives CSVEDASGIYEQYF.

This rearrangement joins TRBV20-1 to TRBJ1-1; no firm D call. Per the germline V gene, CDR1 is DFQATT and CDR2 is SNEGSKA (reference sequence). The CDR3 runs to 17 residues. The germline V and J ends were trimmed by 0 bases and 5 bases, with 22 bases remaining between them. The CDR3 spells CSARDQPGTPKGTEAFF. Here the CDR3 DNA reads TGCAGTGCTAGAGATCAACCAGGAACCCCCAAGGGAACTGAAGCTTTCTTT.

The chain combines TRBV9 with TRBJ2-3; D call uncertain. There are 13 residues in the CDR3. The germline V gene has CDR1 SGDLS and CDR2 YYNGEE. Trimming left V 3 bases short and J 6 bases short, with 11 bases between. For the CDR3, the DNA is TGTGCCAGCAGCGGCACGGCCGGGGATACGCAGTATTTT. Its protein is CASSGTAGDTQYF.

The chain uses TRBV20-1 and TRBJ2-2; tentatively, D is TRBD2 (6 bases). The germline gives CDR1 DFQATT, CDR2 SNEGSKA (reference sequence). CDR3 size: 16 residues. Deletions cut 0 bases from V and 1 base from J, with 12 bases between. The CDR3 is CSARDWWRENTGELFF. In DNA, the CDR3 is TGCAGTGCTAGAGATTGGTGGCGGGAGAACACCGGGGAGCTGTTTTTT.

The CDR3 DNA reads as TGTGCCAGCAGACCTCAGACAGTACATAACTACGAGCAGTACTTC. Translating it yields CASRPQTVHNYEQYF. The chain combines TRBV28 with TRBJ2-5; a weak D match, TRBD1 (5 bases). Near its end, the DNA agrees better with TRBJ2-7, so the J call may be wrong. The CDR3 has 15 residues. CDR1 and CDR2 from the germline V gene are MDHEN and SYDVKM.

The genes are TRBV6-2 or TRBV6-3 and TRBJ2-1; D might be TRBD2 (6 bases). Germline CDR1 is MNHEY and CDR2 is SVGEGT. The V gene lost 8 bases and the J gene lost 0 bases, with 20 bases spanning the gap. The CDR3 contains 17 residues. The CDR3 protein is CASVDPGWEASYNEQFF. The CDR3 region has the DNA TGTGCCAGCGTCGACCCAGGGTGGGAGGCCTCCTACAATGAGCAGTTCTTC.

With respect to this clonotype: A much larger clone differs by one base, so this may be a read error. The V call is TRBV4-2, the J call TRBJ2-4; 9 bases agree with TRBD1. V shed 3 bases and J 8 bases; nucleotides not matched to a gene: 2. This CDR3 comprises 13 residues. Looked up from germline, CDR1 is LGHNA and CDR2 is YNFKEQ. The CDR3 loop reads CASSQRQGDIQYF. The CDR3 DNA follows: TGTGCCAGCAGCCAGAGACAGGGGGACATTCAGTACTTC.

This clonotype was observed a few times. The chain recombines TRBV29-1 with TRBJ1-1; D may be TRBD1 (5 bases). Germline V gene lookup returns CDR1 SQVTM and CDR2 ANQGSEA. CDR3 length: 14 amino acids. V was cut by 7 bases and J by 3 bases, with 18 bases left in between. CDR3 amino acids: CSARPVGDHTEAFF. CDR3 DNA: TGCAGCGCTCGACCCGTAGGGGATCACACTGAAGCTTTCTTT.

A few counts support this clonotype. The CDR3, as DNA: TGTGCCAGCAGCCTCAACAGGGATTCGCATGGCTACACCTTC. Encoded protein: CASSLNRDSHGYTF. V gene TRBV6-2 or TRBV6-3 combines with J gene TRBJ1-2; D is possibly TRBD1 (6 bases). The CDR3 is 14 residues long. CDR1 and CDR2 from the germline V gene are MNHEY and SVGEGT. Trimming removed 6 bases from V and 6 bases from J, with 17 bases in between.

This clonotype was observed a handful of times. V is TRBV20-1 and J is TRBJ2-5, with 12 bases matching TRBD2. Germline V gene data show CDR1 as DFQATT and CDR2 as SNEGSKA (reference sequence). After removal of 3 bases from V and 2 bases from J, the junction contained 10 bases not matched to a gene. The CDR3 has 17 residues. The CDR3 DNA reads TGCAGTGCTAGTTACTTGGCTAGCGGGAGGGTTCAAGAGACCCAGTACTTC. Amino acids: CSASYLASGRVQETQYF.

V and J are TRBV28 and TRBJ2-7; D possibly corresponds to TRBD1 (5 bases). The V gene lost 5 bases and the J gene lost 6 bases, with 14 bases spanning the gap. From germline, CDR1 is MDHEN and CDR2 SYDVKM. This CDR3 is built from 13 residues. The CDR3 here is CASSGAASREQYF. DNA of the CDR3: TGTGCCAGCAGTGGGGCAGCCTCACGCGAGCAGTACTTC.